One sample yielded the 2 T cell receptor beta chains listed below, sequenced in a study of Graves' ophthalmopathy and Graves' hyperthyroidism. Amplifying from RNA transcripts, the study obtained TCR beta CDR3 regions. HTBI primers were employed in first-round RT-PCR, then a second-round multiplex PCR followed. TCRdb re-called the multiplex PCR reads through MiXCR, storing one row per CDR3 protein. The top ten clones hold 1.6% of a sample with some 390,000 distinct CDR3 sequences, 15% to 20% of them seen once. Sequencing was done on a sample of peripheral blood. All receptors come from a woman younger than 30 with Graves' ophthalmopathy.

This clonotype was picked up many times. The V gene is TRBV28, the J gene TRBJ2-2; the D is unclear. V lost 6 bases and J 0 bases, leaving 8 bases between the germline ends. Germline loops: CDR1 MDHEN, CDR2 SYDVKM. The length of the CDR3 is 14 residues. In DNA form, the CDR3 reads TGTGCCAGCAGCGTAAGCGCGAACACCGGGGAGCTGTTTTTT. Its translation is CASSVSANTGELFF.

This clonotype was observed at least ten times. This sequence joins TRBV29-1 and TRBJ2-7, with D perhaps assigned TRBD1 or TRBD2 (5 bases each). The V and J ends lost 1 base and 12 bases respectively, with 16 bases between them. The CDR3 extends over 12 amino acids. CDR1 and CDR2 (germline): SQVTM, ANQGSEA. The DNA for the CDR3 is TGCAGCGTTGAAGTCTCCCTGGGGGAGTGGTACTTC. Amino acid sequence: CSVEVSLGEWYF.